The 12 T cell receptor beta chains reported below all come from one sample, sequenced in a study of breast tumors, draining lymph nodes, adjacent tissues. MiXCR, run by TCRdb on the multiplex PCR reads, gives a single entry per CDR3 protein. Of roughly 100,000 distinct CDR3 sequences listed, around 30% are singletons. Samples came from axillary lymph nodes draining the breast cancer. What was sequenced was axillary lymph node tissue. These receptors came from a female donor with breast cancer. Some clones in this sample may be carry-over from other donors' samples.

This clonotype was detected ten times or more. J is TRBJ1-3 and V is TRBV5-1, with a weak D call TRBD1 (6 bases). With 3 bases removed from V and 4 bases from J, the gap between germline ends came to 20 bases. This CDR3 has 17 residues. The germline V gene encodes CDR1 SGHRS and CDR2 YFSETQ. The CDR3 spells CASSSLTGTLGGNTIYF. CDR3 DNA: TGCGCCAGCAGCTCGCTGACAGGAACATTAGGAGGAAACACCATATATTTT.

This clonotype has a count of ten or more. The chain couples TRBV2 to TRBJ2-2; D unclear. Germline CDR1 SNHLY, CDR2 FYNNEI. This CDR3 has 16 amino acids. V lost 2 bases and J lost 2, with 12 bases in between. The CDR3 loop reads CASSEYISSNTGELFF. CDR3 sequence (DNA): TGTGCCAGCAGTGAATATATATCTTCTAACACCGGGGAGCTGTTTTTT.

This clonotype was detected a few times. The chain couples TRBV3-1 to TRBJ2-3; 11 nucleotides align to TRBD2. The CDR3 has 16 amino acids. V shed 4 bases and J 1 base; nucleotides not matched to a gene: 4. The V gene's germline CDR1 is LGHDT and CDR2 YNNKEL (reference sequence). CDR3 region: CASSLSGRAGTDTQYF. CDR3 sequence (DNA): TGTGCCAGCAGCCTTAGCGGGAGGGCTGGCACAGATACGCAGTATTTT.

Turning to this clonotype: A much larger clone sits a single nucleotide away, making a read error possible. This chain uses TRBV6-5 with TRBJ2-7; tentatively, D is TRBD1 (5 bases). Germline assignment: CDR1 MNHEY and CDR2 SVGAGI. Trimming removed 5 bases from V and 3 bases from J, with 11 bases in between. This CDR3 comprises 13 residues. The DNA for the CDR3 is TGTGCCAGCAGTCACACAGGCTTCTACGAGCAGTACTTC. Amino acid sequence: CASSHTGFYEQYF.

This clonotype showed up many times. CDR3 sequence reads: CAWRKKFGQGGFGCGYTF. In DNA form, the CDR3 reads TGTGCCTGGAGGAAAAAGTTCGGGCAGGGGGGTTTTGGTTGTGGCTACACCTTC. J is TRBJ1-2 and V is TRBV30; 7 nucleotides align to TRBD1. The V gene's germline CDR1 is GTSNPN and CDR2 SVGIG (reference sequence). CDR3 size: 18 residues. The junction had 23 bases not matched to a gene; V was cut back by 3 bases and J by 7 bases. Together with reference TRBV30 and TRBJ1-2, the CDR3 gives the full variable domain: SQTIHQWPATLVQPVGSPLSLECTVEGTSNPNLYWYRQAAGRGLQLLFYSVGIGQISSEVPQNLSASRPQDRQFILSSKKLLLSDSGFYLCAWRKKFGQGGFGCGYTFGSGTRLTVV.

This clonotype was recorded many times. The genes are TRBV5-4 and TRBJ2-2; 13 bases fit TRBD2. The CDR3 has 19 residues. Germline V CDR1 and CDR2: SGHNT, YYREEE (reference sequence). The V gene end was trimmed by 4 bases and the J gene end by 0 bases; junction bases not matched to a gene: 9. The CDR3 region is CASSTGLAGERSNTGELFF. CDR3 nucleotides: TGTGCCAGCAGCACAGGACTAGCGGGAGAAAGGTCGAACACCGGGGAGCTGTTTTTT.

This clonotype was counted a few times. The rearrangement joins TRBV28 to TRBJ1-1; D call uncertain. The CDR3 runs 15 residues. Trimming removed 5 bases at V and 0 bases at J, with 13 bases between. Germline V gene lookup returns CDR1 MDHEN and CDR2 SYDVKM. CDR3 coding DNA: TGTGCCAGCAGTCTGCTCGGACGGTTGAACACTGAAGCTTTCTTT. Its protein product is CASSLLGRLNTEAFF.

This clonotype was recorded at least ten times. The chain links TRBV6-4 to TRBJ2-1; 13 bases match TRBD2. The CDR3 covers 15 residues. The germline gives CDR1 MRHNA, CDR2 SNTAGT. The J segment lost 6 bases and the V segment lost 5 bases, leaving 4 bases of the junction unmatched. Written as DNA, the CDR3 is TGTGCCAGCAGTATCCGGACTAGCGGGAGCAATGAGCAGTTCTTC. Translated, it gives CASSIRTSGSNEQFF.

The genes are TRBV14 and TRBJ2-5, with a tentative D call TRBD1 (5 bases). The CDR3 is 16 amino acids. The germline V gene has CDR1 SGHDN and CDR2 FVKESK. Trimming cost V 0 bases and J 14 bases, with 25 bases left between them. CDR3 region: CASSQEGEALQETRYF. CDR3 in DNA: TGTGCCAGCAGCCAAGAAGGGGAAGCCCTACAAGAGACCCGATACTTC.

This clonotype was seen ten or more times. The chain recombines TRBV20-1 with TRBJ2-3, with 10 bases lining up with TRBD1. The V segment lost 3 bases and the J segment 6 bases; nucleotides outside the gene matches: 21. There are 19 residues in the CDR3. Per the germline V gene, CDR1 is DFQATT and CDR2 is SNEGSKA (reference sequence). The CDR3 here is CSARSWDRGLSTRRDTQYF. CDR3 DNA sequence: TGCAGTGCTAGGAGTTGGGACAGGGGACTTTCTACACGTCGGGATACGCAGTATTTT.

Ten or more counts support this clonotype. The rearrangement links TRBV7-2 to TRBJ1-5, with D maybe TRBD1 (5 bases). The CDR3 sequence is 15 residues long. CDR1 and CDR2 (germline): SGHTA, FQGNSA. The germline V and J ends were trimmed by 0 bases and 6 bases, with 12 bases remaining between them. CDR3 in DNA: TGTGCCAGCAGCTTAGCCCCGGGGCTGAGTCAGCCCCAGCATTTT. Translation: CASSLAPGLSQPQHF. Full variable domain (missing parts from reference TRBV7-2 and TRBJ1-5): GAGVSQSPSNKVTEKGKDVELRCDPISGHTALYWYRQSLGQGLEFLIYFQGNSAPDKSGLPSDRFSAERTGGSVSTLTIQRTQQEDSAVYLCASSLAPGLSQPQHFGDGTRLSIL.

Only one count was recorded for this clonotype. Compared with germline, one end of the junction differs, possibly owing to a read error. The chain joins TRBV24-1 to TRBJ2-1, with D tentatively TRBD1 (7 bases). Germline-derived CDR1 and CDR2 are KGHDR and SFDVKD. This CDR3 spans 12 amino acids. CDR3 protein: CATRGGGNDQFF. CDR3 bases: TGTGCCACACGAGGAGGGGGCAATGATCAGTTCTTC.